This T cell receptor beta chain appears in the sequencing data of a study of blood T cell repertoires in COVID-19. In the study overall: Material from acute and convalescent COVID-19 was sourced from the United States, Italy and Spain. The cDNA or gDNA used as material had been derived from T cells, B-cell-depleted T cells, or PBMCs.

Original handling: Researchers report that nucleated cell counts were estimated from reference gene primer amplification. Sequenced by immunoSEQ multiplex PCR; TCRdb stores in-frame clones only, minus some. The D gene and trimming were derived from the DNA, and the V and J assignments and clone size from that table. The sample carries 250,000 to 350,000 clones, 70% to 90% recorded once. With V trimmed by 0 bases and J by 10 bases, 7 bases remained unmatched. The germline V gene encodes CDR1 SGHNT and CDR2 YYREEE (reference sequence). The CDR3 runs to 14 residues. The V call is TRBV5-4, the J call TRBJ2-3; TRBD1 aligns across 8 bases. The specimen sequenced was peripheral blood. The origin of this receptor is a woman aged 55-75 years with acute or convalescent COVID-19. CDR3 protein: CASSLGTGNGPQYF. For the CDR3, the DNA is TGTGCCAGCAGCTTGGGGACAGGGAACGGCCCGCAGTATTTT.